This T cell receptor beta chain was obtained from a study of T cell repertoires in cytomegalovirus infection. Overall study context: Both recently identified HLA-C-restricted and well-studied HLA-B-restricted CMV epitopes were used in the study. TCR beta signatures that were public indicated CMV infection and matching HLA type.

Broader study findings: Predominance within the ex vivo response was attributable to HLA-C-restricted CMV-specific TCR beta clonotypes. Public TCR beta family frequency separated CMV-and-HLA carriers, including in an independent cohort.

Germline lookup yields CDR1 LGHDT and CDR2 YNNKEL (reference sequence). The CDR3 is 17 residues long. The V gene lost 0 bases and the J gene lost 3 bases, with 18 bases spanning the gap. TCRdb reprocessed the reads with MiXCR, giving one entry per CDR3 protein. The data show tens of thousands of distinct CDR3 sequences, with around 49% seen just once and over 85% held by the top ten. With respect to this clonotype: What it recognizes is unknown.

This material consisted of CD8+ T cells from cultured PBMCs, taken from culture after CMV antigen stimulation. The clonotype comes from a human donor in good health (CMV status not recorded). Some clones in this sample may be carry-over from other donors' samples. The chain recombines TRBV3-1 with TRBJ2-7; D not certain. In DNA, the CDR3 is TGTGCCAGCAGCCAAGAGATGGAAGCACAGAAAAGCTACGAGCAGTACTTC. Residues: CASSQEMEAQKSYEQYF.